What follows are 32 T cell receptor beta chains derived from one specimen sequenced in a study of breast tumors, draining lymph nodes, adjacent tissues. TCRdb reprocessed the multiplex PCR reads via MiXCR and lists one record per CDR3 protein. Seen here are 30,000 to 35,000 distinct CDR3 sequences, 60% to 80% observed once, and the top ten hold 15% to 20%. Sequencing was performed on breast tumor tissue. The receptors originated from a female donor with breast cancer. Some clones in this sample may be carry-over from other donors' samples.

The chain has TRBV29-1 and TRBJ2-3; possible D gene TRBD2, 6 bases. V was trimmed by 6 bases and J by 6 bases, leaving 19 bases between them. CDR1 is SQVTM, CDR2 ANQGSEA, per germline. The CDR3 is 14 amino acids. CDR3 in DNA: TGCAGCGTGTCCACACCGGAGGGAGCCGATACGCAGTATTTT. This codes for CSVSTPEGADTQYF.

J is TRBJ1-5 and V is TRBV16; 7 nucleotides match TRBD1. CDR1 KGHSY and CDR2 FQNENV come from the germline V gene. Losses at the gene ends were 4 bases for V and 2 bases for J; bases not matched to a gene: 2. This CDR3 spans 14 amino acids. The CDR3: CASSPTGGNQPQHF. The CDR3, as DNA: TGTGCCAGCAGCCCAACAGGGGGCAATCAGCCCCAGCATTTT.

This clonotype is deemed medium-sized. The V and J genes are TRBV28 and TRBJ2-2; D unclear. Trimming left V 7 bases short and J 2 bases short, with 5 bases between. The CDR3 runs to 12 residues. CDR1 MDHEN and CDR2 SYDVKM come from the germline V gene. CDR3 bases: TGTGCCAGCACAATTAACACCGGGGAGCTGTTTTTT. Amino acids: CASTINTGELFF.

The chain couples TRBV30 to TRBJ1-2, with TRBD1 as a possible D gene (5 bases). The CDR3 length is 12 residues. The V end was cut by 3 bases, the J end by 5 bases, with 10 bases between. Germline CDR1 is GTSNPN and CDR2 is SVGIG (reference sequence). The CDR3 nucleotides read TGTGCCTGGAGCCCAGGGTATTATGGCTACACCTTC. This sequence encodes CAWSPGYYGYTF.

On this clonotype: Here the CDR3 omits its conserved ending phenylalanine or tryptophan, so a read error is the likely source. The rearrangement uses TRBV7-2 and TRBJ1-2; 9 bases match TRBD1. Germline CDR1 and CDR2: SGHTA and FQGNSA. CDR3 size: 14 residues. Germline trimming cut 1 base from V and 5 bases from J; bases unmatched to any gene: 2. The CDR3 region is CASSLDRGPYGYTH. The CDR3 nucleotides read TGTGCCAGCAGCTTAGACAGGGGGCCTTATGGCTACACCCAC.

The V call is TRBV7-3, the J call TRBJ2-1; D is undetermined. This CDR3 spans 13 amino acids. V lost 0 bases to trimming and J lost 9 bases, with 9 bases between them. Germline loops: CDR1 SGHTA, CDR2 FQGTGA. The CDR3 here is CASSLTSRSEQFF. CDR3 bases: TGTGCCAGCAGCTTAACGAGTCGGTCTGAGCAGTTCTTC.

As for this clonotype: This CDR3 is missing its conserved last phenylalanine or tryptophan, likely due to a read error. CDR3 in amino acids: CASSLGFTSGGAYEQYL. CDR3 nucleotide sequence: TGCGCCAGCAGCTTGGGCTTTACTAGCGGCGGGGCTTACGAGCAGTACCTC. V and J are TRBV5-1 and TRBJ2-7; TRBD2 aligns across 8 bases. There are 17 residues in the CDR3. After removal of 0 bases from V and 4 bases from J, the junction contained 12 bases not matched to a gene. Looked up from germline, CDR1 is SGHRS and CDR2 is YFSETQ.

V and J are TRBV7-3 and TRBJ2-1; 9 bases fit TRBD2. Germline loops: CDR1 SGHTA, CDR2 FQGTGA. The CDR3 is made up of 17 amino acids. The J segment lost 5 bases and the V segment lost 9 bases, leaving 17 bases of the junction unmatched. The DNA for the CDR3 is TGTGCCAGGGGGCTCCCAGGGGCTAGCGGGGTCAACAATGAGCAGTTCTTC. It yields the protein CARGLPGASGVNNEQFF.

This clonotype was recorded at least ten times. This rearrangement joins TRBV2 to TRBJ2-5; D possibly corresponds to TRBD2 (6 bases). Trimming left V 7 bases short and J 2 bases short, with 17 bases between. Germline V gene data show CDR1 as SNHLY and CDR2 as FYNNEI. There are 15 residues in the CDR3. This CDR3 is CASTGLGEAQETQYF. The CDR3 DNA sequence: TGTGCCAGCACTGGCCTCGGGGAGGCTCAAGAGACCCAGTACTTC.

The chain uses TRBV24-1 and TRBJ2-3, with TRBD2 matching over 8 bases. CDR3 length: 16 amino acids. Germline loops: CDR1 KGHDR, CDR2 SFDVKD. The V segment lost 4 bases and the J segment 1 base; nucleotides outside the gene matches: 6. The CDR3 DNA sequence: TGTGCCACCAGTGACCCCGGGGGGGGGGGCACAGATACGCAGTATTTT. It encodes CATSDPGGGGTDTQYF.

The rearrangement uses TRBV20-1 and TRBJ2-2; D ambiguous. The CDR3 consists of 16 residues. Trimming took off 6 bases at V and 2 bases at J, with 19 bases between the two ends. Germline loops: CDR1 DFQATT, CDR2 SNEGSKA (reference sequence). The CDR3 here is CSAKALTATNTGELFF. The CDR3 coding sequence is TGCAGTGCCAAGGCCCTAACGGCTACAAACACCGGGGAGCTGTTTTTT.

The rearrangement joins TRBV19 to TRBJ1-5; D gene unclear. The CDR3 loop spans 14 amino acids. Germline CDR1 LNHDA, CDR2 SQIVND (reference sequence). With 3 bases removed from V and 1 base from J, the gap between germline ends came to 7 bases. CDR3 nucleotides: TGTGCCAGTAGTATTGGCGCGAGCAATCAGCCCCAGCATTTT. Protein product: CASSIGASNQPQHF.

This clonotype was counted a single time. The chain recombines TRBV7-9 with TRBJ2-7; 7 positions match TRBD2. Unmatched junction bases numbered 8, after V lost 2 bases and J lost 1 base. The CDR3 consists of 16 residues. CDR1 SEHNR and CDR2 FQNEAQ come from the germline V gene (reference sequence). The CDR3 DNA reads as TGTGCCAGCAGCTTATCAGGGCAGGGAGGGTCCTACGAGCAGTACTTC. This codes for CASSLSGQGGSYEQYF.

This clonotype was seen a single time. The chain is built from TRBV11-1 and TRBJ2-3; no definite D call. V lost 5 bases and J 6 bases, leaving 9 bases between the germline ends. Germline lookup yields CDR1 SGHAT and CDR2 FQDESV (reference sequence). The CDR3 contains 12 residues. The CDR3 protein is CASSPSRDTQYF. DNA for the CDR3: TGTGCCAGCAGCCCCTCGCGCGATACGCAGTATTTT.

The chain uses TRBV18 and TRBJ2-1, with D unresolved. Deletions cut 0 bases from V and 3 bases from J, with 12 bases between. The CDR3 loop spans 16 amino acids. Germline assignment: CDR1 KGHSH and CDR2 LQKENI. This chain's CDR3 is CASSPPLGSFYNEQFF. DNA of the CDR3: TGTGCCAGCTCACCACCGCTGGGCAGTTTCTACAATGAGCAGTTCTTC.

The sample holds many counts of this clonotype. The gene calls are TRBV20-1 and TRBJ2-4; D possibly matches TRBD1 or TRBD2 (7 bases each). V was pared by 1 base and J by 1 base, with 26 bases between. CDR3 length: 20 amino acids. In germline, CDR1 is DFQATT, CDR2 SNEGSKA (reference sequence). CDR3: CSARVPGQSAGGAAKNIQYF. CDR3 bases: TGCAGTGCTAGAGTGCCGGGACAGTCGGCTGGGGGGGCGGCCAAAAACATTCAGTACTTC.

The chain joins TRBV19 to TRBJ2-3; perhaps D is TRBD1 or TRBD2 (6 bases each). The CDR3 runs to 14 residues. CDR1 LNHDA and CDR2 SQIVND come from the germline V gene (reference sequence). The ends were cut back, 6 bases at V and 1 base at J, with 11 bases in the middle. CDR3 coding DNA: TGTGCCAGTAGGGTGGGGGGCCGCACAGATACGCAGTATTTT. Its protein is CASRVGGRTDTQYF.

By sample share, this clonotype is medium-sized (0.01 to 0.1%). This chain uses TRBV4-1 with TRBJ2-3; the match to TRBD2 covers 9 bases. With V trimmed by 1 base and J by 1 base, 3 bases remained unmatched. The CDR3 covers 16 residues. The germline CDR1 and CDR2 sequences are MGHRA and YSYEKL. This CDR3 reads CASSQVASGGTDTQYF. In nucleotides, the CDR3 is TGCGCCAGCAGCCAAGTAGCTAGCGGGGGCACAGATACGCAGTATTTT.

There are a few counts of this clonotype. The V gene is TRBV9, the J gene TRBJ2-7, with 7 bases lining up with TRBD1. V trimming: 3 bases; J trimming: 3 bases; junction bases outside the gene matches: 12. CDR3 length equals 16 residues. Germline V gene lookup returns CDR1 SGDLS and CDR2 YYNGEE. As DNA, the CDR3 is TGTGCCAGCAGCGAGTGGCCGGGACAGAAGATCTACGAGCAGTACTTC. Translating it yields CASSEWPGQKIYEQYF.

The CDR3 loop is CSARDRNSGAQETQYF. DNA for the CDR3: TGCAGTGCTAGAGATCGGAATAGCGGGGCCCAAGAGACCCAGTACTTC. The chain employs TRBV20-1 and TRBJ2-5; 8 bases match TRBD2. The V and J ends lost 0 bases and 1 base, in that order; junction bases with no gene match: 7. Germline V gene lookup returns CDR1 DFQATT and CDR2 SNEGSKA (reference sequence). The CDR3 has 16 residues.

J is TRBJ2-1 and V is TRBV7-2, with TRBD1 matching 8 bases. The J segment lost 1 base and the V segment lost 5 bases, leaving 4 bases of the junction unmatched. CDR3 size: 15 residues. From germline, CDR1 is SGHTA and CDR2 FQGNSA. The CDR3 DNA follows: TGTGCCAGCAGCATCGACAGGGGTTCCTACAATGAGCAGTTCTTC. It is translated as CASSIDRGSYNEQFF.

V usage is TRBV19 and J usage is TRBJ1-5; a weak D match, TRBD1 (6 bases). V lost 7 bases and J lost 11, with 24 bases in between. The CDR3 loop spans 15 amino acids. CDR1 and CDR2 (germline): LNHDA, SQIVND (reference sequence). The chain's CDR3 is CASTTGTLGGETQHF. The CDR3 DNA sequence: TGTGCCAGTACCACCGGGACCCTAGGGGGAGAGACCCAGCATTTT.

The table lists this clonotype with many counts. V usage is TRBV19 and J usage is TRBJ2-2; 8 positions agree with TRBD1. CDR3 length: 20 residues. Germline V lookup: CDR1 LNHDA, CDR2 SQIVND (reference sequence). Losses at the gene ends were 4 bases for V and 5 bases for J; bases not matched to a gene: 21. CDR3 sequence reads: CASSRRSPAGGRPITGELFF. The CDR3 nucleotides are TGTGCCAGTAGTAGGAGATCCCCTGCAGGGGGCAGACCCATTACCGGGGAGCTGTTTTTT.

This clonotype is large (0.1 to 1%) by share. The V gene is TRBV29-1, the J gene TRBJ2-7, with 14 bases fitting TRBD2. The CDR3 covers 17 residues. Germline CDR1 and CDR2: SQVTM and ANQGSEA. The V and J ends lost 1 base and 4 bases, in that order; junction bases with no gene match: 9. The DNA of the CDR3 is TGCAGCGTTGAAGGGAACGCCGGGACTAGCGGGAGTTACGAGCAGTACTTC. Translation: CSVEGNAGTSGSYEQYF.

The chain has TRBV2 and TRBJ1-2; D is ambiguous. Germline loops: CDR1 SNHLY, CDR2 FYNNEI. Trimming removed 1 base at V and 1 base at J, with 4 bases between. This CDR3 is 13 amino acids long. The CDR3 sequence is CASSEVDNYGYTF. The CDR3 DNA reads as TGTGCCAGCAGTGAAGTTGATAACTATGGCTACACCTTC.

Details on this clonotype: One junction end disagrees with the germline gene, perhaps due to a read error. V and J are TRBV6-1 and TRBJ2-2, with 9 bases fitting TRBD1. Germline V gene lookup returns CDR1 MNHNS and CDR2 SASEGT. This CDR3 spans 15 amino acids. The CDR3 loop reads CASSEETGGPEELSF. The CDR3, as DNA: TGTGCCAGCAGTGAAGAGACAGGGGGACCTGAGGAGCTGTCTTTC.

By share, this clonotype counts as large. This sequence joins TRBV24-1 and TRBJ2-1; the D is unclear. CDR1 and CDR2 (germline): KGHDR, SFDVKD. Trimming took 5 bases from V and 3 from J, leaving 4 bases between them. CDR3 length equals 12 residues. CDR3 DNA: TGTGCCACCAGTGTGGACTACAATGAGCAGTTCTTC. It yields the protein CATSVDYNEQFF.

The V call is TRBV29-1, the J call TRBJ2-7, with a weak D call TRBD2 (5 bases). The CDR3 has 12 amino acids. Germline V CDR1 and CDR2: SQVTM, ANQGSEA. Trimming removed 5 bases from V and 4 bases from J, with 12 bases in between. The CDR3 DNA follows: TGCAGCGTTTTAGGGAGTTCATACGAGCAGTACTTC. This sequence encodes CSVLGSSYEQYF.

J is TRBJ2-7 and V is TRBV7-9; D might be TRBD1 (6 bases). Germline loops: CDR1 SEHNR, CDR2 FQNEAQ (reference sequence). V was clipped by 5 bases and J by 5 bases, with 25 bases between them. The CDR3 is made up of 17 amino acids. CDR3 DNA sequence: TGTGCCAGCAGCCGATCAGTTCGTAACAGTCACAGGGACGAGCAGTACTTC. This translates into CASSRSVRNSHRDEQYF. The full variable domain, in which reference TRBV7-9 and TRBJ2-7 provide the parts outside the CDR3, is DTGVSQNPRHKITKRGQNVTFRCDPISEHNRLYWYRQTLGQGPEFLTYFQNEAQLEKSRLLSDRFSAERPKGSFSTLEIQRTEQGDSAMYLCASSRSVRNSHRDEQYFGPGTRLTVT.

This clonotype has a handful of counts. In this CDR3 the conserved last residue, phenylalanine or tryptophan, is missing, so a read error is likely. V is TRBV20-1 and J is TRBJ1-4; TRBD1 is a possible D gene (5 bases). Germline V CDR1 and CDR2: DFQATT, SNEGSKA (reference sequence). The CDR3 has 14 residues. The CDR3 region is CSAEPRETNAKLFL. The DNA of the CDR3 is TGCAGTGCTGAGCCCAGGGAAACTAATGCAAAACTGTTTCTT.

The V and J genes are TRBV20-1 and TRBJ2-7, with D possibly TRBD2 on 5 matching bases. The CDR3 runs 13 residues. Germline assignment: CDR1 DFQATT and CDR2 SNEGSKA (reference sequence). The V end lost 6 bases, the J end lost 0 bases, and 12 bases lay between the germline ends. CDR3 sequence: CSAQPGFSYEQYF. The CDR3 region has the DNA TGCAGTGCCCAACCGGGATTCTCCTACGAGCAGTACTTC.

The table lists this clonotype with a count of one. The CDR3 DNA follows: TGTGCCAGCAGCCATAGGGAGCGAAATTCACCCCTCCACTTT. Its protein product is CASSHRERNSPLHF. The rearrangement links TRBV12-3 or TRBV12-4 to TRBJ1-6, with unresolved D. This CDR3 contains 14 residues. V was pared by 6 bases and J by 7 bases, with 13 bases between.